This T cell receptor beta chain was identified in a study of blood T cell repertoires in COVID-19. Whole-study context: Sources were T cells, B-cell-depleted T cells, or PBMCs; the material itself was cDNA or gDNA.

Authors' methods: Counts of nucleated cells, estimated from reference gene primer amplification, were obtained. Data came from immunoSEQ multiplex PCR; TCRdb stores just in-frame clones and leaves some out. Clone size and the V and J calls come from that table; the DNA yielded D and trimming. The sample has approximately 200,000 clones, around 87% seen once. The V and J ends lost 5 bases and 0 bases respectively, with 8 bases between them. Germline CDR1 and CDR2: KGHSH and LQKENI. The CDR3 is 13 amino acids. The specimen was peripheral blood. The sequence came from a man aged 55 to 70 who had recovered from COVID-19. This chain joins TRBV18 and TRBJ2-7; D gene uncertain. CDR3 sequence reads: CASSSGNSYEQYF. The CDR3 DNA reads TGTGCCAGCTCATCGGGTAACTCCTACGAGCAGTACTTC.